Below, one T cell receptor beta chain is given with its context. These data originate in a study of blood T cell repertoires in COVID-19. The method was immunoSEQ multiplex PCR; TCRdb's version includes in-frame clones alone and lacks a portion of them. The sample contains 370,000 or so clones, roughly 86% of which appear only once. The CDR3 covers 12 residues. The V end was cut by 7 bases, the J end by 6 bases, with 13 bases between. CDR1 and CDR2 from the germline V gene are SQVTM and ANQGSEA. Specimen: peripheral blood. The J gene is TRBJ2-1, the V gene TRBV29-1; D may match TRBD1 or TRBD2 (5 bases each). The receptor was isolated from a human donor with acute or convalescent COVID-19. The donor label of this sample is uncertain. CDR3 DNA sequence: TGCAGCGGGGGGATGTCCGGCAATGAGCAGTTCTTC. Translated: CSGGMSGNEQFF.